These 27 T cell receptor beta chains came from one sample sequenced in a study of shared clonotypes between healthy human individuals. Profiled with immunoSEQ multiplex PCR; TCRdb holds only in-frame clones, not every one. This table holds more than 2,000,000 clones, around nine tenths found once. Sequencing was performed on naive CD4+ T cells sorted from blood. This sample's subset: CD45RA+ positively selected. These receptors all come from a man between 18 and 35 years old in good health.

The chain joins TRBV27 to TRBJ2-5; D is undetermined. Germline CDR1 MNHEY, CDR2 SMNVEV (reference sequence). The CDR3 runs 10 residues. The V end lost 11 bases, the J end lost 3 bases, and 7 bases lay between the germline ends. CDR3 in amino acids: CARRKETQYF. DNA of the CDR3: TGTGCCCGGAGAAAAGAGACCCAGTACTTC.

The chain's CDR3 is CASSSLTSGQETQYF. CDR3 DNA sequence: TGTGCCAGCAGCTCATTGACTAGCGGCCAAGAGACCCAGTACTTC. This rearrangement joins TRBV5-4 to TRBJ2-5, with TRBD2 matching 9 bases. CDR3 length equals 15 residues. Losses at the gene ends were 3 bases for V and 1 base for J; bases not matched to a gene: 4. CDR1 SGHNT and CDR2 YYREEE come from the germline V gene (reference sequence).

The CDR3 loop reads CASSLSRTGRDTQYF. CDR3 nucleotides: TGTGCCAGCAGCTTATCTAGGACAGGTCGGGATACGCAGTATTTT. The chain carries TRBV7-2 and TRBJ2-3, with 7 bases identical to TRBD1. J lost 6 bases, V lost 2 bases, and 8 bases had no gene match. There are 15 residues in the CDR3. Germline loops: CDR1 SGHTA, CDR2 FQGNSA.

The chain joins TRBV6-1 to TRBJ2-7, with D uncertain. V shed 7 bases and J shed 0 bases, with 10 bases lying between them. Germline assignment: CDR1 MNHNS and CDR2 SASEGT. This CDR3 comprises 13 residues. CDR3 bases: TGTGCCAGCAAAAGGGATATCTCCTACGAGCAGTACTTC. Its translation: CASKRDISYEQYF.

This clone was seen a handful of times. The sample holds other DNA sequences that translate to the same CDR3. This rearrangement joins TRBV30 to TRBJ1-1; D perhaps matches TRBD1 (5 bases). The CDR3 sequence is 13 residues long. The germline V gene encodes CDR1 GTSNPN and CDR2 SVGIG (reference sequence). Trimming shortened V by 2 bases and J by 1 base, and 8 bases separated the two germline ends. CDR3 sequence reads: CAWSLGGNTEAFF. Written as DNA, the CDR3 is TGTGCCTGGAGTTTGGGGGGGAACACTGAAGCTTTCTTT.

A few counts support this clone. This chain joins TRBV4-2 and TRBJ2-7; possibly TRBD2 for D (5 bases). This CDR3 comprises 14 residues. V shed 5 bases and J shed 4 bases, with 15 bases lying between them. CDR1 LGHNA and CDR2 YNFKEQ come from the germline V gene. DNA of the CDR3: TGTGCCAGCAGCAACAGACGGACTCCTTACGAGCAGTACTTC. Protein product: CASSNRRTPYEQYF.

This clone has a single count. CDR3 sequence reads: CASSLDGRGTGQYF. CDR3 nucleotides: TGTGCCAGCAGCTTAGACGGACGAGGGACAGGGCAATACTTC. The rearrangement uses TRBV7-9 and TRBJ2-7; 9 nucleotides align to TRBD1. With 1 base clipped from V and 13 bases from J, the junction kept 11 bases outside the gene matches. There are 14 residues in the CDR3. Looked up from germline, CDR1 is SEHNR and CDR2 is FQNEAQ (reference sequence).

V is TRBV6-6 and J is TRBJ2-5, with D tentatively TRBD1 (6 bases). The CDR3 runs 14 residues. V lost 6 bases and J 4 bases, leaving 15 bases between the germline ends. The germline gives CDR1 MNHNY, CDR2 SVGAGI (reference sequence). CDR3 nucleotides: TGTGCCAGCAGCCGCAGGGGTCTGGGAGAGACCCAGTACTTC. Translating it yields CASSRRGLGETQYF.

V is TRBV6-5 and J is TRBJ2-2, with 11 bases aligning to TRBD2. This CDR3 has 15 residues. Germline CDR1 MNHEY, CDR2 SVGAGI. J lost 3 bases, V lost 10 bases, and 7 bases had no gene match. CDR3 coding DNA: TGTGCCACCCTGACTAGCGGGATGTACACCGGGGAGCTGTTTTTT. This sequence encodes CATLTSGMYTGELFF.

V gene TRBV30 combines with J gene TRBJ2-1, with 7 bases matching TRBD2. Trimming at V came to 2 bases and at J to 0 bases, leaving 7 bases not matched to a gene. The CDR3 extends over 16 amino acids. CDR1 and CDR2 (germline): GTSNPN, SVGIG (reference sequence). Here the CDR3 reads CAWSPGSGYSYNEQFF. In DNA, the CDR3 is TGTGCCTGGAGTCCAGGTAGCGGGTACTCCTACAATGAGCAGTTCTTC.

CDR3 protein: CASSSGSRIDSPLHF. The CDR3 coding sequence is TGTGCCAGCAGCTCCGGGAGCCGGATTGATTCACCCCTCCACTTT. The chain links TRBV5-4 to TRBJ1-6; D is ambiguous. V was clipped by 3 bases and J by 8 bases, with 15 bases between them. Germline V CDR1 and CDR2: SGHNT, YYREEE (reference sequence). The length of the CDR3 is 15 residues.

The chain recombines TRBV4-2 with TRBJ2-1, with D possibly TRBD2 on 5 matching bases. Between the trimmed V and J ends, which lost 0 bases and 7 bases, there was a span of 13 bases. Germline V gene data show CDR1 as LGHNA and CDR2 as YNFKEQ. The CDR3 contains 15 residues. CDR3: CASSQEVSAINEQFF. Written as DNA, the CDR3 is TGTGCCAGCAGCCAAGAGGTTAGCGCGATAAATGAGCAGTTCTTC.

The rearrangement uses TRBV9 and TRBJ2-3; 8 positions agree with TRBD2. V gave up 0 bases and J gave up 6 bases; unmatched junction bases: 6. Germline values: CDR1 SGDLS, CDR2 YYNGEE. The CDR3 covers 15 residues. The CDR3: CASSVAGGPLDTQYF. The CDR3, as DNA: TGTGCCAGCAGCGTAGCGGGAGGGCCGCTGGATACGCAGTATTTT.

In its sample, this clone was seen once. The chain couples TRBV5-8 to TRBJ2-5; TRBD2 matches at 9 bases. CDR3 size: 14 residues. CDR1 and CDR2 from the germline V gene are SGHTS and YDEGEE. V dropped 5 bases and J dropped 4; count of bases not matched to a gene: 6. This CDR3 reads CASRRGGGRETQYF. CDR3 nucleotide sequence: TGTGCCAGCAGGCGCGGGGGGGGTCGAGAGACCCAGTACTTC.

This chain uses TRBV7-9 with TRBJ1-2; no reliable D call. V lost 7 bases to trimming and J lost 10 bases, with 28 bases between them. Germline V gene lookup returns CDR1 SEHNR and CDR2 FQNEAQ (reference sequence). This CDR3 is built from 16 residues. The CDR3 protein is CASTHDAAYKGGLYTF. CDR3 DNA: TGTGCCAGCACTCACGATGCGGCCTACAAGGGTGGGCTCTACACCTTC.

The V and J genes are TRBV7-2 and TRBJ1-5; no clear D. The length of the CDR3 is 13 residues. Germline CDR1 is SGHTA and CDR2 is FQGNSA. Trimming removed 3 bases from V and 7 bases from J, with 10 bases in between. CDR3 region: CASSLSIKQPQHF. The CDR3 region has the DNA TGTGCCAGCAGCTTGTCAATCAAGCAGCCCCAGCATTTT.

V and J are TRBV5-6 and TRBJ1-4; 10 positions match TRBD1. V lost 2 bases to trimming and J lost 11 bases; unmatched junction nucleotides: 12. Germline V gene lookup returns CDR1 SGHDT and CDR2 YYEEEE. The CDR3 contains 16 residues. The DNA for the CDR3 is TGTGCCAGCAGCTTACTCCTCCGGGACAGGGGAGCGAAACTGTTTTTT. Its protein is CASSLLLRDRGAKLFF.

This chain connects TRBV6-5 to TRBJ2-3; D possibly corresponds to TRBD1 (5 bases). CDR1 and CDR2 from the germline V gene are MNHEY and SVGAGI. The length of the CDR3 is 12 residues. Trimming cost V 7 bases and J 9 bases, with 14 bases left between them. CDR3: CASTEDAGTQYF. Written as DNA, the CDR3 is TGTGCCAGCACCGAGGATGCAGGGACGCAGTATTTT.

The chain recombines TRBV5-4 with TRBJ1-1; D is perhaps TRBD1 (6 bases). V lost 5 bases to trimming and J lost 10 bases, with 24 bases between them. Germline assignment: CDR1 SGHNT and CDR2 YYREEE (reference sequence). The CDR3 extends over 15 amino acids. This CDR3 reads CASSYNRENLWGAFF. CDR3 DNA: TGTGCCAGCAGTTACAACAGGGAAAATTTATGGGGAGCTTTCTTT.

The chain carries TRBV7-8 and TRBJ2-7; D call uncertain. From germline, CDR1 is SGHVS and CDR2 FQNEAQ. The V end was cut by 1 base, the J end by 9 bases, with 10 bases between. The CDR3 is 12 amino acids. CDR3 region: CASSLGLGGQYF. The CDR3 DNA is TGTGCCAGCAGCTTAGGGCTGGGCGGGCAGTACTTC.

The CDR3 spells CSVANGPEETQYF. The CDR3 nucleotides read TGCAGCGTAGCTAACGGACCCGAAGAGACCCAGTACTTC. The chain is built from TRBV29-1 and TRBJ2-5; the D is unclear. The CDR3 has 13 amino acids. From germline, CDR1 is SQVTM and CDR2 ANQGSEA. Deletions cut 6 bases from V and 3 bases from J, with 14 bases between.

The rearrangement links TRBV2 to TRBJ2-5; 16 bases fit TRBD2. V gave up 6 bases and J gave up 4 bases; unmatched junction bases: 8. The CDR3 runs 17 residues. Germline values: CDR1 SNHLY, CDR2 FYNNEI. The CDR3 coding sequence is TGTGCCAGCAGGCTGGGGACTAGCGGGGGGGCCGGAGAGACCCAGTACTTC. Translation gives CASRLGTSGGAGETQYF.

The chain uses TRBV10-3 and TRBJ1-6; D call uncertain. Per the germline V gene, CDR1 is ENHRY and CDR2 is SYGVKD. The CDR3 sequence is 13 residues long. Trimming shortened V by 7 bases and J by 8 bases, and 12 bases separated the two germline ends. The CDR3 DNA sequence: TGTGCCATCACCTTACATGGGGATTCACCCCTCCACTTT. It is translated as CAITLHGDSPLHF.

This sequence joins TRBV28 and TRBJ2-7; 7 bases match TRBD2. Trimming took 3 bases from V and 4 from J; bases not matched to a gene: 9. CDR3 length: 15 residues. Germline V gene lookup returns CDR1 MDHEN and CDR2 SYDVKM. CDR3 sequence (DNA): TGTGCCAGCAGTTTTAGGTTAGCGGGCTTGTACGAGCAGTACTTC. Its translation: CASSFRLAGLYEQYF.

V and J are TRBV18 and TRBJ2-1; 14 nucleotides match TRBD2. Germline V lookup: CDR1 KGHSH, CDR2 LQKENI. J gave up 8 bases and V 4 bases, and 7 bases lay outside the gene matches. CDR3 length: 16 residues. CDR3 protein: CASSRPGLAGVDEQFF. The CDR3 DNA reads TGTGCCAGCTCACGACCGGGACTAGCGGGAGTCGATGAGCAGTTCTTC.

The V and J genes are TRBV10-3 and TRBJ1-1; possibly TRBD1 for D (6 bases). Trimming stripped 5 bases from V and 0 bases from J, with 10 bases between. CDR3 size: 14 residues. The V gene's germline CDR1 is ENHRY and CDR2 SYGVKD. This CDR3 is CAISSTGMNTEAFF. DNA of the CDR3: TGTGCCATCAGTTCGACAGGCATGAACACTGAAGCTTTCTTT.

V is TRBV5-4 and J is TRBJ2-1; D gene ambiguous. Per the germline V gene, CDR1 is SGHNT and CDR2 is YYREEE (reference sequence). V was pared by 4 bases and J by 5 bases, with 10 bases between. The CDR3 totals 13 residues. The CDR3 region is CASSVGPNNEQFF. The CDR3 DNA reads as TGTGCCAGCAGCGTCGGACCCAACAATGAGCAGTTCTTC.